The sequence of this T cell receptor beta chain was determined in a study of type 1 regulatory T cells. Points on this clonotype: Its antigen is unidentified.

TCRdb reanalysed the reads using MiXCR and keeps one entry per CDR3 protein. The repertoire has fewer than 75,000 distinct CDR3 sequences, about 48% of them found once; the top ten carry approximately 2.3%. Study-wide points: Type 1 regulatory T cells had a more restricted TCR repertoire than non-type 1 regulatory T cells.

Germline CDR1 is SGHRS and CDR2 is YFSETQ. With 6 bases removed from V and 0 bases from J, the gap between germline ends came to 6 bases. This CDR3 comprises 13 residues. The chain couples TRBV5-1 to TRBJ2-2; D unresolved. The TCR was taken from a human donor in good health. The specimen sequenced was cultured non-Tr1 T cells, either the whole culture or a sorted T cell fraction (not recorded which). CDR3 sequence (DNA): TGCGCCAGCATGGTTACGAACACCGGGGAGCTGTTTTTT. Protein product: CASMVTNTGELFF.